The 14 T cell receptor beta chains listed next were all sequenced from one sample in a study of OX40 agonist ivuxolimab in advanced cancers. This table comes from immunoSEQ multiplex PCR, and its TCRdb copy is limited to in-frame clones, with some not included. The sample contains about 38,000 clones, 92% of which appear only once. The specimen comprised CD4+ or CD8+ T cells sorted from blood, sampled in a trial of the OX40 agonist ivuxolimab. The receptor source for this set is an adult with an advanced solid tumor such as melanoma, head and neck, liver or kidney cancer.

The V gene is TRBV9, the J gene TRBJ2-1, with 7 nucleotides matching TRBD2. J gave up 8 bases and V 3 bases, and 5 bases lay outside the gene matches. The CDR3 contains 13 residues. Germline CDR1 reads SGDLS; CDR2 reads YYNGEE. Here the CDR3 DNA reads TGTGCCAGCAGCGCTACTAGCGTCGATGAGCAGTTCTTC. The encoded protein is CASSATSVDEQFF.

The genes are TRBV11-2 and TRBJ2-1, with D perhaps TRBD2 (6 bases). Germline V lookup: CDR1 SGHAT, CDR2 FQNNGV. This CDR3 is built from 14 residues. Trimming removed 3 bases at V and 8 bases at J, with 14 bases between. The CDR3 nucleotides are TGTGCCAGCAGCTTGGTATCCGCGGGACATGAGCAGTTCTTC. Translated, it gives CASSLVSAGHEQFF. Together with reference TRBV11-2 and TRBJ2-1, the CDR3 gives the full variable domain: EAGVAQSPRYKIIEKRQSVAFWCNPISGHATLYWYQQILGQGPKLLIQFQNNGVVDDSQLPKDRFSAERLKGVDSTLKIQPAKLEDSAVYLCASSLVSAGHEQFFGPGTRLTVL.

V and J are TRBV16 and TRBJ1-5; D not resolved. V was clipped by 2 bases and J by 4 bases, with 9 bases between them. Germline V gene lookup returns CDR1 KGHSY and CDR2 FQNENV. The CDR3 runs 14 residues. The CDR3 region is CASSQDGGNQPQHF. CDR3 nucleotide sequence: TGTGCCAGCAGCCAAGACGGCGGGAATCAGCCCCAGCATTTT.

This clone was found once. J is TRBJ1-1 and V is TRBV25-1; D is perhaps TRBD1 (5 bases). The V and J ends lost 8 bases and 2 bases respectively, with 18 bases between them. From germline, CDR1 is MGHDK and CDR2 SYGVNS. This CDR3 comprises 15 residues. CDR3 sequence (DNA): TGTGCCAGCGGGGCCGGATCACTGGGAAACACTGAAGCTTTCTTT. It specifies CASGAGSLGNTEAFF.

The chain has TRBV4-3 and TRBJ2-1; 7 bases fit TRBD2. In germline, CDR1 is LGHNA, CDR2 YSLEER. The CDR3 extends over 15 amino acids. J lost 8 bases, V lost 1 base, and 8 bases had no gene match. CDR3: CASSQGRTSFDEQFF. CDR3 in DNA: TGCGCCAGCAGCCAAGGGAGGACTAGTTTCGATGAGCAGTTCTTC.

This chain links TRBV15 with TRBJ2-7, with unresolved D. Germline CDR1 and CDR2: LNHNV and YYDKDF (reference sequence). The CDR3 consists of 15 residues. Trimming removed 0 bases from V and 3 bases from J, with 12 bases in between. CDR3 DNA sequence: TGTGCCACCAGCAGAGATGAGGCAGAGAGCTACGAGCAGTACTTC. Translated, it gives CATSRDEAESYEQYF.

The J gene is TRBJ2-7, the V gene TRBV7-8; D not resolved. This CDR3 has 16 amino acids. V was pared by 3 bases and J by 3 bases, with 18 bases between. Germline values: CDR1 SGHVS, CDR2 FQNEAQ. The CDR3 DNA is TGTGCCAGCAGCTTGGTCCCAGGCGATCCATTCTACGAGCAGTACTTC. Encoded protein: CASSLVPGDPFYEQYF.

The chain combines TRBV27 with TRBJ1-6, with D uncertain. CDR1 and CDR2 from the germline V gene are MNHEY and SMNVEV (reference sequence). The V end was cut by 6 bases, the J end by 2 bases, with 8 bases between. The length of the CDR3 is 14 residues. DNA of the CDR3: TGTGCCAGCAGCCCGGGAACCTATAATTCACCCCTCCACTTT. Amino acids: CASSPGTYNSPLHF.

The J gene is TRBJ2-1, the V gene TRBV7-9; either TRBD1 or TRBD2 may fit D (5 bases each). The CDR3 loop spans 14 amino acids. Trimming cost V 4 bases and J 6 bases, with 13 bases left between them. Looked up from germline, CDR1 is SEHNR and CDR2 is FQNEAQ (reference sequence). Here the CDR3 reads CASSWDQTSNEQFF. The CDR3 DNA reads TGTGCCAGCAGCTGGGACCAGACGTCCAATGAGCAGTTCTTC.

The chain uses TRBV2 and TRBJ2-7, with D perhaps TRBD2 (5 bases). Per the germline V gene, CDR1 is SNHLY and CDR2 is FYNNEI. This CDR3 contains 14 residues. Between the trimmed V and J ends, which lost 4 bases and 3 bases, there was a span of 13 bases. The CDR3 loop reads CASSATSNLYEQYV. CDR3 DNA sequence: TGTGCCAGCAGTGCAACTAGTAACCTCTACGAGCAGTACGTC.

This sequence joins TRBV7-2 and TRBJ2-7, with TRBD2 identical over 10 bases. The CDR3 sequence is 15 residues long. J lost 7 bases, V lost 5 bases, and 11 bases had no gene match. The germline CDR1 and CDR2 sequences are SGHTA and FQGNSA. As DNA, the CDR3 is TGTGCCAGCAGCCCTTTGAGCGGGAGGGGGGGGGAGCAGTACTTC. Translating it yields CASSPLSGRGGEQYF.

CDR3 sequence: CASSERPYTGELFF. The CDR3 DNA sequence: TGTGCCAGCAGTGAACGGCCTTACACCGGGGAGCTGTTTTTT. The rearrangement links TRBV2 to TRBJ2-2; D unclear. The CDR3 extends over 14 amino acids. Trimming stripped 2 bases from V and 3 bases from J, with 7 bases between. Per germline, CDR1 SNHLY and CDR2 FYNNEI.

V and J are TRBV6-5 and TRBJ2-3; perhaps TRBD2 as D (6 bases). This CDR3 is built from 13 residues. V shed 10 bases and J shed 0 bases, with 11 bases lying between them. CDR1 and CDR2 (germline): MNHEY, SVGAGI. The CDR3 spells CATSGGSTDTQYF. In nucleotides, the CDR3 is TGTGCCACCTCCGGAGGGAGCACAGATACGCAGTATTTT.

V and J are TRBV6-5 and TRBJ2-3; TRBD1 is a possible D gene (7 bases). V lost 7 bases and J 6 bases, leaving 17 bases between the germline ends. The CDR3 is made up of 14 amino acids. The germline CDR1 and CDR2 sequences are MNHEY and SVGAGI. This CDR3 is CASTTGLRGDTQYF. The CDR3 nucleotides are TGTGCCAGCACTACGGGACTCAGGGGGGATACGCAGTATTTT.